These 18 T cell receptor beta chains were sequenced from one sample in a study of shared clonotypes between healthy human individuals. CD45RO negativity and positive selection for CCR7 defined naive CD8 cells, a population that excluded terminally differentiated effector memory CD45RA+ cells. Sequencing used immunoSEQ multiplex PCR; TCRdb keeps in-frame clones, though not all of them. The sample has about 2.2 million clones, around 93% seen once. Specimen: naive CD8+ T cells from PBMCs. The receptor source for this set is a man aged 18 to 30 in good health. Some clones in this sample may be carry-over from other donors' samples.

The rearrangement joins TRBV9 to TRBJ2-7; D not certain. Per the germline V gene, CDR1 is SGDLS and CDR2 is YYNGEE. V was cut by 3 bases and J by 0 bases, with 10 bases left in between. CDR3 size: 14 residues. CDR3 coding DNA: TGTGCCAGCAGCGCCCACACGAGCTCCTACGAGCAGTACTTC. Its protein product is CASSAHTSSYEQYF.

The chain links TRBV11-2 to TRBJ2-7; 8 bases map to TRBD2. The CDR3 contains 14 residues. V lost 3 bases to trimming and J lost 4 bases; unmatched junction nucleotides: 5. Germline values: CDR1 SGHAT, CDR2 FQNNGV. CDR3 DNA sequence: TGTGCCAGCAGCTTTTTTAGCGGGATTTACGAGCAGTACTTC. Protein sequence: CASSFFSGIYEQYF.

The chain carries TRBV29-1 and TRBJ1-4; 10 nucleotides agree with TRBD1. Germline lookup yields CDR1 SQVTM and CDR2 ANQGSEA. After removal of 5 bases from V and 8 bases from J, the junction contained 2 bases not matched to a gene. The CDR3 consists of 12 residues. The CDR3 bases are TGCAGCGTTCGGACAGGGGGAGAAAAACTGTTTTTT. Amino acids: CSVRTGGEKLFF.

The chain has TRBV19 and TRBJ2-2, with 8 bases that match TRBD1. The length of the CDR3 is 17 residues. Unmatched junction bases numbered 14, after V lost 6 bases and J lost 5 bases. The germline gives CDR1 LNHDA, CDR2 SQIVND (reference sequence). Written as DNA, the CDR3 is TGTGCCAGTAGGATCCTTCGGGACAGGCTGCGAACCGGGGAGCTGTTTTTT. This sequence encodes CASRILRDRLRTGELFF.

The chain carries TRBV5-1 and TRBJ1-4; D is perhaps TRBD1 (6 bases). The CDR3 runs 12 residues. Trimming shortened V by 2 bases and J by 8 bases, and 7 bases separated the two germline ends. The germline gives CDR1 SGHRS, CDR2 YFSETQ. CDR3 nucleotides: TGCGCCAGCAGCTTCAGGGGCGAAAAACTGTTTTTT. It is translated as CASSFRGEKLFF. The full variable domain, in which reference TRBV5-1 and TRBJ1-4 provide the parts outside the CDR3, is KAGVTQTPRYLIKTRGQQVTLSCSPISGHRSVSWYQQTPGQGLQFLFEYFSETQRNKGNFPGRFSGRQFSNSRSEMNVSTLELGDSALYLCASSFRGEKLFFGSGTQLSVL.

The rearrangement links TRBV7-9 to TRBJ2-5; D remains unclear. Trimming took 1 base from V and 2 from J, leaving 5 bases between them. CDR1 and CDR2 (germline): SEHNR, FQNEAQ (reference sequence). This CDR3 is built from 13 residues. CDR3 sequence reads: CASSLDEQETQYF. For the CDR3, the DNA is TGTGCCAGCAGCTTAGACGAGCAAGAGACCCAGTACTTC. Full variable domain (outside the CDR3, taken from reference TRBV7-9 and TRBJ2-5): DTGVSQNPRHKITKRGQNVTFRCDPISEHNRLYWYRQTLGQGPEFLTYFQNEAQLEKSRLLSDRFSAERPKGSFSTLEIQRTEQGDSAMYLCASSLDEQETQYFGPGTRLLVL.

Concerning this clone: Other DNA sequences of this sample code for an identical CDR3. DNA for the CDR3: TGTGCCAGCAGCGTAAGGGGACTAGCGGGAGACAATGAGCAGTTCTTC. Protein sequence: CASSVRGLAGDNEQFF. The genes are TRBV9 and TRBJ2-1; 14 positions agree with TRBD2. The CDR3 length is 16 residues. Germline values: CDR1 SGDLS, CDR2 YYNGEE. The junction had 2 bases not matched to a gene; V was cut back by 1 base and J by 5 bases.

V usage is TRBV19 and J usage is TRBJ2-6, with TRBD1 matching over 8 bases. The ends lost 6 bases at V and 3 bases at J; junction bases unmatched: 1. This CDR3 comprises 14 residues. Germline values: CDR1 LNHDA, CDR2 SQIVND (reference sequence). The CDR3 loop reads CASRDRDGANVLTF. Here the CDR3 DNA reads TGTGCCAGTAGGGACAGGGATGGGGCCAACGTCCTGACTTTC. The variable domain in full, with the rest retrieved from reference TRBV19 and TRBJ2-6, is DGGITQSPKYLFRKEGQNVTLSCEQNLNHDAMYWYRQDPGQGLRLIYYSQIVNDFQKGDIAEGYSVSREKKESFPLTVTSAQKNPTAFYLCASRDRDGANVLTFGAGSRLTVL.

V usage is TRBV5-5 and J usage is TRBJ1-5; D unclear. Germline V CDR1 and CDR2: SGHKS, YYEKEE (reference sequence). This CDR3 spans 14 amino acids. V lost 3 bases, J lost 4 bases, and 11 bases lay in between. Here the CDR3 reads CASSSEAVNQPQHF. Written as DNA, the CDR3 is TGTGCCAGCAGCTCAGAGGCAGTTAATCAGCCCCAGCATTTT.

The rearrangement links TRBV7-9 to TRBJ2-5, with TRBD1 matching 7 bases. The germline V gene has CDR1 SEHNR and CDR2 FQNEAQ (reference sequence). There are 14 residues in the CDR3. V shed 5 bases and J 5 bases; nucleotides not matched to a gene: 8. CDR3 DNA sequence: TGTGCCAGCAGCCTCGGACAGGCGGAGGAGACCCAGTACTTC. Protein product: CASSLGQAEETQYF.

The V and J genes are TRBV11-2 and TRBJ2-5, with a tentative D call TRBD2 (5 bases). The CDR3 length is 12 residues. The V gene's germline CDR1 is SGHAT and CDR2 FQNNGV. The V end lost 6 bases, the J end lost 4 bases, and 9 bases lay between the germline ends. CDR3 protein: CASREGRETQYF. The CDR3 DNA follows: TGTGCCAGCAGAGAGGGAAGAGAGACCCAGTACTTC. Variable domain in full (rest from reference TRBV11-2 and TRBJ2-5): EAGVAQSPRYKIIEKRQSVAFWCNPISGHATLYWYQQILGQGPKLLIQFQNNGVVDDSQLPKDRFSAERLKGVDSTLKIQPAKLEDSAVYLCASREGRETQYFGPGTRLLVL.

The chain uses TRBV27 and TRBJ1-3; unclear D gene. Trimming removed 6 bases from V and 4 bases from J, with 10 bases in between. The CDR3 is 13 residues long. Germline CDR1 reads MNHEY; CDR2 reads SMNVEV (reference sequence). The CDR3, as DNA: TGTGCCAGCAGCCCGTTACACGGAAACACCATATATTTT. This sequence encodes CASSPLHGNTIYF.

This chain joins TRBV5-1 and TRBJ1-1, with D perhaps matching TRBD1 (5 bases). Germline V gene sequence: CDR1 SGHRS, CDR2 YFSETQ. V lost 3 bases and J lost 1, with 13 bases in between. The CDR3 spans 15 residues. CDR3 sequence reads: CASSWTSGTNTEAFF. CDR3 DNA: TGCGCCAGCAGCTGGACCTCCGGGACGAACACTGAAGCTTTCTTT. Looking up the rest from reference TRBV5-1 and TRBJ1-1 gives the full variable domain: KAGVTQTPRYLIKTRGQQVTLSCSPISGHRSVSWYQQTPGQGLQFLFEYFSETQRNKGNFPGRFSGRQFSNSRSEMNVSTLELGDSALYLCASSWTSGTNTEAFFGQGTRLTVV.

This chain links TRBV7-6 with TRBJ2-2; D uncertain. The CDR3 has 13 amino acids. Trimming removed 6 bases at V and 10 bases at J, with 15 bases between. Per germline, CDR1 SGHVS and CDR2 FNYEAQ. CDR3 nucleotide sequence: TGTGCCAGCAGACCCTCGTACCCGCCGGAGCTGTTTTTT. Its translation is CASRPSYPPELFF.

To note about this clone: This same CDR3 is encoded by further DNA sequences in the sample. The V call is TRBV27, the J call TRBJ1-1, with D perhaps matching TRBD1 (6 bases). Trimming pared 2 bases from V and 0 bases from J, leaving 7 bases between. The CDR3 runs to 14 residues. The germline CDR1 and CDR2 sequences are MNHEY and SMNVEV (reference sequence). The CDR3 coding sequence is TGTGCCAGCAGTTTAGGGACATTGAACACTGAAGCTTTCTTT. Translation gives CASSLGTLNTEAFF.

This chain uses TRBV15 with TRBJ1-1, with 10 bases identical to TRBD1. The CDR3 contains 13 residues. Trimming took 5 bases from V and 11 from J; bases not matched to a gene: 8. Looked up from germline, CDR1 is LNHNV and CDR2 is YYDKDF (reference sequence). CDR3 DNA: TGTGCCACCAGCGGCGACAGGGGGCGCAAGGCTTTCTTT. Translation gives CATSGDRGRKAFF.

This clone has a handful of counts. The CDR3 DNA sequence: TGTGCCAGCAGTTTCCGCGACAATGAGCAGTTCTTC. Its translation: CASSFRDNEQFF. The chain is built from TRBV27 and TRBJ2-1; the D is unclear. The germline V and J ends were trimmed by 3 bases and 5 bases, with 5 bases remaining between them. In germline, CDR1 is MNHEY, CDR2 SMNVEV (reference sequence). This CDR3 spans 12 amino acids.

This chain uses TRBV28 with TRBJ1-1; maybe TRBD1 (6 bases). CDR3 size: 15 residues. From germline, CDR1 is MDHEN and CDR2 SYDVKM. V gave up 4 bases and J gave up 11 bases, with 23 bases separating them. The CDR3 region has the DNA TGTGCCAGCAGTTCGGGACCGGACAGATTATACGGGGCTTTCTTT. It translates to CASSSGPDRLYGAFF.